The 20 T cell receptor beta chains below all came from one sample that was sequenced in a study of control samples from healthy donors and cancer patients (dated by TCRdb to the early 2020s). The method behind the library was the immunoSEQ multiplex PCR assay. Here the immuneACCESS table is served through TCRdb, limited to in-frame sequences with V and J called. Missing clones are a known gap in these copies; in checked studies unresolved V genes cover under half, and the rest lacks a known reason. This sample holds about 58,000 clones; around 94% were observed only once. The ten largest clones add up to almost 4% of the sample. The sequenced sample consisted of blood. All receptors come from a young man in good health.

The rearrangement links TRBV3-1 (or the pseudogene TRBV3-2) to TRBJ2-7; D might be TRBD2 (6 bases). V dropped 3 bases and J dropped 7 bases, with 19 bases sitting between them. Germline lookup yields CDR1 LGHDT and CDR2 YNNKEL (reference sequence). There are 15 residues in the CDR3. Written as DNA, the CDR3 is TGTGCCAGCAGCCAGCAGGGAGGATCAGGTCTGGAGCAGTACTTC. This translates into CASSQQGGSGLEQYF.

The gene calls are TRBV28 and TRBJ2-1; 7 bases are shared with TRBD1. There are 16 residues in the CDR3. The germline V gene encodes CDR1 MDHEN and CDR2 SYDVKM. V trimming: 6 bases; J trimming: 7 bases; junction bases outside the gene matches: 15. The CDR3 nucleotides read TGTGCCAGCAGGGGGCTGGTGGGACAGCCATTAAATGAGCAGTTCTTC. Translating it yields CASRGLVGQPLNEQFF.

The chain recombines TRBV28 with TRBJ1-2; D gene unclear. Trimming pared 6 bases from V and 7 bases from J, leaving 12 bases between. This CDR3 is built from 12 residues. Germline CDR1 reads MDHEN; CDR2 reads SYDVKM. The CDR3 loop reads CASSPGIFGYTF. The CDR3 nucleotides read TGTGCCAGCAGCCCTGGCATCTTTGGCTACACCTTC.

The gene calls are TRBV18 and TRBJ2-7, with D perhaps being TRBD1 or TRBD2 (5 bases each). This CDR3 has 15 residues. CDR1 is KGHSH and CDR2 is LQKENI in the germline V gene. The V gene lost 0 bases and the J gene lost 3 bases, with 12 bases spanning the gap. CDR3 in amino acids: CASSPPGRGGYEQYF. In DNA form, the CDR3 reads TGTGCCAGCTCACCACCGGGACGAGGAGGCTACGAGCAGTACTTC.

V usage is TRBV28 and J usage is TRBJ1-1, with 7 bases that match TRBD1. Unmatched junction bases numbered 11, after V lost 0 bases and J lost 4 bases. The CDR3 is 17 residues long. The germline V gene has CDR1 MDHEN and CDR2 SYDVKM. The CDR3 nucleotides are TGTGCCAGCAGTTTATGGACGACAGGGACCCGCGGCACTGAAGCTTTCTTT. Its protein product is CASSLWTTGTRGTEAFF.

The chain is built from TRBV19 and TRBJ2-7; D gene uncertain. The V gene lost 8 bases and the J gene lost 6 bases, with 11 bases spanning the gap. CDR1 and CDR2 (germline): LNHDA, SQIVND (reference sequence). The CDR3 has 11 amino acids. The CDR3 sequence: CASGWSGEQYF. CDR3 bases: TGTGCCAGTGGGTGGTCGGGCGAGCAGTACTTC.

This rearrangement joins TRBV5-5 to TRBJ1-2; D gene ambiguous. The V end was cut by 3 bases, the J end by 0 bases, with 9 bases between. The CDR3 has 14 amino acids. Looked up from germline, CDR1 is SGHKS and CDR2 is YYEKEE (reference sequence). The CDR3 is CASSYPGTNYGYTF. In DNA form, the CDR3 reads TGTGCCAGCAGCTATCCGGGGACTAACTATGGCTACACCTTC.

The chain carries TRBV9 and TRBJ2-7; 8 bases are a match to TRBD1. Per germline, CDR1 SGDLS and CDR2 YYNGEE. The CDR3 is 14 amino acids. V lost 3 bases and J lost 6; bases outside the gene matches: 8. For the CDR3, the DNA is TGTGCCAGCAGCGCTGCAGGGGGCTCGGGCGAGCAGTACTTC. It encodes CASSAAGGSGEQYF.

The chain uses TRBV12-3 or TRBV12-4 and TRBJ1-2; D call uncertain. V was shortened by 3 bases and J by 4 bases, with 9 bases between the two germline ends. The CDR3 runs 13 residues. The CDR3 region has the DNA TGTGCCAGCAGTTTTAACAGCGGCTATGGCTACACCTTC. Translated, it gives CASSFNSGYGYTF.

The chain links TRBV7-3 to TRBJ2-2; tentatively, D is TRBD1 (6 bases). Germline V lookup: CDR1 SGHTA, CDR2 FQGTGA. The CDR3 is 16 amino acids. The ends were cut back, 3 bases at V and 4 bases at J, with 15 bases in the middle. The CDR3 protein is CASSLSPRGFTGELFF. For the CDR3, the DNA is TGTGCCAGCAGCTTGAGTCCCAGGGGTTTCACCGGGGAGCTGTTTTTT.

This chain joins TRBV4-1 and TRBJ1-3; D is uncertain. Germline values: CDR1 MGHRA, CDR2 YSYEKL. The CDR3 totals 16 residues. The V gene lost 1 base and the J gene lost 0 bases, with 10 bases spanning the gap. The CDR3 DNA reads TGCGCCAGCAGCCAAGGTGCAGCAAACTCTGGAAACACCATATATTTT. Amino acid sequence: CASSQGAANSGNTIYF.

The chain joins TRBV27 to TRBJ1-3; D uncertain. Germline V gives CDR1 MNHEY, CDR2 SMNVEV (reference sequence). The CDR3 covers 15 residues. V shed 5 bases and J shed 6 bases, with 17 bases lying between them. This CDR3 reads CASSPLGGRANTIYF. CDR3 DNA sequence: TGTGCCAGCAGTCCCCTTGGCGGGAGGGCAAACACCATATATTTT.

The chain has TRBV18 and TRBJ2-6; 8 nucleotides line up with TRBD1. Germline loops: CDR1 KGHSH, CDR2 LQKENI. The CDR3 runs to 18 residues. The trim removed 3 bases at V and 0 bases at J, leaving 7 bases unmatched. CDR3 in DNA: TGTGCCAGCTCACCCCGACAGGGGAAAAACTCTGGGGCCAACGTCCTGACTTTC. Translated: CASSPRQGKNSGANVLTF.

The CDR3 sequence: CASSMLRDRGALAKNIQYF. CDR3 coding DNA: TGTGCCAGTAGTATGTTAAGGGACAGGGGGGCACTAGCCAAAAACATTCAGTACTTC. The V and J genes are TRBV19 and TRBJ2-4, with 11 bases identical to TRBD1. CDR1 is LNHDA and CDR2 is SQIVND in the germline V gene (reference sequence). The ends lost 3 bases at V and 0 bases at J; junction bases unmatched: 10. The CDR3 has 19 residues. Supplemented by reference TRBV19 and TRBJ2-4, the full variable domain reads DGGITQSPKYLFRKEGQNVTLSCEQNLNHDAMYWYRQDPGQGLRLIYYSQIVNDFQKGDIAEGYSVSREKKESFPLTVTSAQKNPTAFYLCASSMLRDRGALAKNIQYFGAGTRLSVL.

This chain links TRBV7-3 with TRBJ1-1; tentative D call: TRBD1 (5 bases). The length of the CDR3 is 15 residues. V was pared by 2 bases and J by 1 base, with 11 bases between. The germline V gene has CDR1 SGHTA and CDR2 FQGTGA. CDR3 sequence reads: CASSLSGRANTEAFF. CDR3 nucleotides: TGTGCCAGCAGCTTATCAGGCAGGGCGAACACTGAAGCTTTCTTT.

The chain employs TRBV19 and TRBJ1-4, with TRBD1 as a possible D gene (5 bases). The germline V gene encodes CDR1 LNHDA and CDR2 SQIVND (reference sequence). The V gene lost 3 bases and the J gene lost 8 bases, with 19 bases spanning the gap. The CDR3 spans 16 residues. For the CDR3, the DNA is TGTGCCAGTAGTATCCTCCCTGGGGGGAAAGGGGAAAAACTGTTTTTT. Translating gives CASSILPGGKGEKLFF.

This chain links TRBV19 with TRBJ1-5; TRBD1 is a possible D gene (6 bases). This CDR3 has 13 residues. V lost 4 bases and J 5 bases, leaving 9 bases between the germline ends. Germline V gives CDR1 LNHDA, CDR2 SQIVND (reference sequence). CDR3 protein: CASSNAGDQPQHF. CDR3 DNA sequence: TGTGCCAGTAGTAATGCAGGGGATCAGCCCCAGCATTTT.

The V gene is TRBV7-9, the J gene TRBJ2-6, with D hard to call. The germline V gene has CDR1 SEHNR and CDR2 FQNEAQ (reference sequence). Trimming pared 2 bases from V and 1 base from J, leaving 6 bases between. This CDR3 is 15 amino acids long. The CDR3 coding sequence is TGTGCCAGCAGCTTATTATTTTCTGGGGCCAACGTCCTGACTTTC. It translates to CASSLLFSGANVLTF. The full variable domain, rest sourced from reference TRBV7-9 and TRBJ2-6, is DTGVSQNPRHKITKRGQNVTFRCDPISEHNRLYWYRQTLGQGPEFLTYFQNEAQLEKSRLLSDRFSAERPKGSFSTLEIQRTEQGDSAMYLCASSLLFSGANVLTFGAGSRLTVL.

The chain employs TRBV7-3 and TRBJ2-2; 8 bases map to TRBD2. Germline V gene lookup returns CDR1 SGHTA and CDR2 FQGTGA. CDR3 length: 15 residues. The J segment lost 5 bases and the V segment lost 5 bases, leaving 7 bases of the junction unmatched. The CDR3 nucleotides read TGTGCCAGCAGCCTAAGCGGGAGTGAAACCGGGGAGCTGTTTTTT. Translating it yields CASSLSGSETGELFF.

This clone was observed once. The chain carries TRBV19 and TRBJ1-2; D may be TRBD1 (5 bases). The CDR3 length is 14 residues. V was cut by 8 bases and J by 2 bases, with 15 bases left in between. Germline loops: CDR1 LNHDA, CDR2 SQIVND (reference sequence). The CDR3 DNA sequence: TGTGCCAGTCAGGGAACAGGTTTAAACTATGGCTACACCTTC. It specifies CASQGTGLNYGYTF.